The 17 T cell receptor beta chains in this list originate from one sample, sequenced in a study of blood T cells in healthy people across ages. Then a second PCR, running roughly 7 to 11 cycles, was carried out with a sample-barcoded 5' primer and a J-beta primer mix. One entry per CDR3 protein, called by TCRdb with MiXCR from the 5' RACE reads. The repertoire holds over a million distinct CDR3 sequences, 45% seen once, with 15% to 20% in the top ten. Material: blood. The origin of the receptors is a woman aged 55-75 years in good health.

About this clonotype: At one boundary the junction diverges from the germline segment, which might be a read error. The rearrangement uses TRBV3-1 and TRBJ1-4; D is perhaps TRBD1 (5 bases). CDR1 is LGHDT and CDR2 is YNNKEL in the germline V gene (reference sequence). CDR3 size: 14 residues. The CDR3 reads CANSPGGLNEKLFF. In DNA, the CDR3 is TGTGCCAACAGCCCCGGGGGACTTAATGAAAAACTGTTTTTT.

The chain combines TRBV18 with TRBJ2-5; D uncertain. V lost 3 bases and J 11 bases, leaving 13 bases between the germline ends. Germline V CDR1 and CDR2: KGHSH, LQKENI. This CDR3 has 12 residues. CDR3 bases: TGTGCCAGCTCACCGTCGGCATCTGAGCAGTACTTC. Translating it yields CASSPSASEQYF.

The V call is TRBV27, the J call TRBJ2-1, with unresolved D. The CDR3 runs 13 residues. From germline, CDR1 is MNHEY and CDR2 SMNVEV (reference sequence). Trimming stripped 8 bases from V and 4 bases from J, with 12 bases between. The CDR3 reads CASSDPPYNEQFF. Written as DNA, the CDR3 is TGTGCCAGCTCCGATCCGCCTTACAATGAGCAGTTCTTC.

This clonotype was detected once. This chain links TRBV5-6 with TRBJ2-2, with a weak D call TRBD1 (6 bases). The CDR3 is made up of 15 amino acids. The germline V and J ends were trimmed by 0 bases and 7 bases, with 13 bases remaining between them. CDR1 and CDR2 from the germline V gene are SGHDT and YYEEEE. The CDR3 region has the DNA TGTGCCAGCAGCTTGGCCGAACAGGGCCACGGGGAGCTGTTTTTT. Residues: CASSLAEQGHGELFF.

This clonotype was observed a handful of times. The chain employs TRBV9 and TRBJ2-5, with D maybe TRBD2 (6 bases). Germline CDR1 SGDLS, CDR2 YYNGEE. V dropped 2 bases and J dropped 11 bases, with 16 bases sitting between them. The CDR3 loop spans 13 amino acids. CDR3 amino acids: CASSVGSSNEQYF. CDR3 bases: TGTGCCAGCAGCGTCGGGAGTAGCAATGAGCAGTACTTC. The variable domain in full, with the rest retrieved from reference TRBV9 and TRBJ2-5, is DSGVTQTPKHLITATGQRVTLRCSPRSGDLSVYWYQQSLDQGLQFLIQYYNGEERAKGNILERFSAQQFPDLHSELNLSSLELGDSALYFCASSVGSSNEQYFGPGTRLLVL.

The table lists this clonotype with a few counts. The DNA for the CDR3 is TGTGCCAGCAGTTCCATCGGGGGGGCCAACGTCCTGACTTTC. It codes for CASSSIGGANVLTF. J is TRBJ2-6 and V is TRBV28, with D unresolved. The CDR3 length is 14 residues. The V gene lost 4 bases and the J gene lost 4 bases, with 8 bases spanning the gap. Germline V gene data show CDR1 as MDHEN and CDR2 as SYDVKM.

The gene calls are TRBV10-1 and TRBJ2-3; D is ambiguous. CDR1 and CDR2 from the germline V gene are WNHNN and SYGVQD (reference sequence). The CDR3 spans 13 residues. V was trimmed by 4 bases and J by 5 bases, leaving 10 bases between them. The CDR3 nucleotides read TGCGCCAGCAGTGGCTTGCTAGGAGATACGCAGTATTTT. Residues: CASSGLLGDTQYF.

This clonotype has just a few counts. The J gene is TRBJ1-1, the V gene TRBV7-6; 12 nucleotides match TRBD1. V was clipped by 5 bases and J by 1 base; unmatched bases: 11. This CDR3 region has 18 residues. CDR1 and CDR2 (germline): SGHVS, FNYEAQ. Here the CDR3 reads CASSQGGQGARRNTEAFF. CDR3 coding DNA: TGTGCCAGCAGCCAAGGGGGACAGGGGGCCCGGAGGAACACTGAAGCTTTCTTT.

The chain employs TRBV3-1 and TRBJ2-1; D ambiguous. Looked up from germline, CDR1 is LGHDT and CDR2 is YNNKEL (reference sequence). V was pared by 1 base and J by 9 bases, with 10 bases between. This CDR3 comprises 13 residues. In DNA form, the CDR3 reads TGTGCCAGCAGCCAAGGCCGATGGGTTGAGCAGTTCTTC. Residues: CASSQGRWVEQFF.

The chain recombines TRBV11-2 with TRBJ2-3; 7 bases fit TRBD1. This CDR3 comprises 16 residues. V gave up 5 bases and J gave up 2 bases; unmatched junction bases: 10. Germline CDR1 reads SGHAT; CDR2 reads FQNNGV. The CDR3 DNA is TGTGCCAGCAGCCCGGTCCGGGACAGCTTCACAGATACGCAGTATTTT. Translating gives CASSPVRDSFTDTQYF.

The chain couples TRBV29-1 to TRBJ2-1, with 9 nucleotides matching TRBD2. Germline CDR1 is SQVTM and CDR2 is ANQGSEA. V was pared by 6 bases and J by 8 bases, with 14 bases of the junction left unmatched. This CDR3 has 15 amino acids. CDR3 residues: CSVVWLAGNNYEQFF. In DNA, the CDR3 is TGCAGCGTGGTATGGCTAGCGGGAAATAACTATGAGCAGTTCTTC.

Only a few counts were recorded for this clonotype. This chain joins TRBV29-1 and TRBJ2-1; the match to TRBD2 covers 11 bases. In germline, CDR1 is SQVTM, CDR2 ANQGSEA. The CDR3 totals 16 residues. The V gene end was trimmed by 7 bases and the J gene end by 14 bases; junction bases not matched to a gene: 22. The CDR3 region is CSAEPGLAEVAIPEFF. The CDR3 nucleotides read TGCAGCGCCGAACCGGGACTAGCGGAGGTCGCCATCCCAGAGTTCTTC.

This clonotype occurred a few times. The CDR3 nucleotides read TGTGCCAGCAGTAACGTGTACCAAGAGACCCAGTACTTC. Amino acid sequence: CASSNVYQETQYF. V and J are TRBV28 and TRBJ2-5; D unclear. Germline CDR1 and CDR2: MDHEN and SYDVKM. V was cut by 5 bases and J by 0 bases, with 7 bases left in between. The CDR3 runs 13 residues. Full variable domain (outside the CDR3, taken from reference TRBV28 and TRBJ2-5): DVKVTQSSRYLVKRTGEKVFLECVQDMDHENMFWYRQDPGLGLRLIYFSYDVKMKEKGDIPEGYSVSREKKERFSLILESASTNQTSMYLCASSNVYQETQYFGPGTRLLVL.

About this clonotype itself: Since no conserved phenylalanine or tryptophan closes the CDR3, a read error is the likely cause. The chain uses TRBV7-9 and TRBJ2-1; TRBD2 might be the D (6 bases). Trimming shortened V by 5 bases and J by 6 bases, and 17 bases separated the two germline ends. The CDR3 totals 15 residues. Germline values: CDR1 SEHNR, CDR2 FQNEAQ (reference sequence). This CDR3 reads CASSRGGLEGNEQFL. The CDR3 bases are TGTGCCAGCAGCCGGGGCGGTTTGGAGGGCAATGAGCAGTTCTTA.

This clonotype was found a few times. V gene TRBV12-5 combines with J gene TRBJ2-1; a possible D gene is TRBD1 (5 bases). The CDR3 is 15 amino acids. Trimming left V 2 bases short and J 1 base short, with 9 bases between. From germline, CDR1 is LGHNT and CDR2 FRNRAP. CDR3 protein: CASGLIQGSYNEQFF. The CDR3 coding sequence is TGTGCTAGTGGTTTGATCCAGGGATCCTACAATGAGCAGTTCTTC.

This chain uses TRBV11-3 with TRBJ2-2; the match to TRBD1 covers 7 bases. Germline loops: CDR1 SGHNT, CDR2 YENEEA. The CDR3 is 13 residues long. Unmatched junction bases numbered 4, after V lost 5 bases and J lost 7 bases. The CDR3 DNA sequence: TGTGCCAGCAGCAACACAGGGGTCGGGGAGCTGTTTTTT. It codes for CASSNTGVGELFF.

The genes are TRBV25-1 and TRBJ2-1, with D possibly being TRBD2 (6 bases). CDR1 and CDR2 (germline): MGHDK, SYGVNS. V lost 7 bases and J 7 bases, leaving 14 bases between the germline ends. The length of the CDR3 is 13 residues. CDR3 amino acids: CASTGTRENEQFF. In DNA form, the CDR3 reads TGTGCCAGCACCGGGACTCGGGAGAATGAGCAGTTCTTC.